The 3 T cell receptor beta chains listed next were all sequenced from one sample in a study of blood T cell repertoires in COVID-19. The method was immunoSEQ multiplex PCR; TCRdb's version includes in-frame clones alone and lacks a portion of them. The sample contains fewer than 200,000 clones, 80% to 90% of which appear only once. The sample was peripheral blood. The receptors were gathered from a man aged 40-50 years with acute or convalescent COVID-19.

The chain employs TRBV6-5 and TRBJ1-5; TRBD1 matches 9 bases. This CDR3 has 15 residues. The V gene's germline CDR1 is MNHEY and CDR2 SVGAGI. V lost 5 bases, J lost 6 bases, and 8 bases stayed unmatched. CDR3 sequence reads: CASSPGQGRGQPQHF. The CDR3 coding sequence is TGTGCCAGCAGTCCTGGACAGGGGAGAGGTCAGCCCCAGCATTTT.

The chain combines TRBV5-1 with TRBJ1-1; TRBD1 aligns across 7 bases. CDR3 length: 15 amino acids. CDR1 SGHRS and CDR2 YFSETQ come from the germline V gene. The V segment lost 3 bases and the J segment 3 bases; nucleotides outside the gene matches: 8. The CDR3 spells CASSWQGERDTEAFF. The CDR3 DNA is TGCGCCAGCAGCTGGCAGGGGGAACGGGACACTGAAGCTTTCTTT.

The chain uses TRBV3-1 (or the pseudogene TRBV3-2) and TRBJ1-2; 9 bases are a match to TRBD1. Trimming at V came to 0 bases and at J to 7 bases, leaving 6 bases not matched to a gene. CDR3 length: 15 amino acids. CDR1 and CDR2 from the germline V gene are LGHDT and YNNKEL (reference sequence). The CDR3 bases are TGTGCCAGCAGCCAAGATAACAGGGGGCCAGCTGGCTACACCTTC. Protein sequence: CASSQDNRGPAGYTF.